The sequence of this T cell receptor (beta chain) was determined in a study of beta chain features in type 1 diabetes. Study outcomes and limitations: Insertions were fewer and deletions more numerous at VDJ junctions in type 1 diabetes patients. All four CD4+ subsets of Type 1 diabetes patients contained TCRB CDR3s that were moderately but significantly shorter.

Staining for CD45RO/CCR7/CD25/CD127/CD95/CD27 allowed sorting of CD4+ naive, central memory, regulatory and stem cell-like memory cells. Populations isolated by sorting all had purity greater than 95%. The sequenced template was cDNA made from the entire isolated RNA. Some clones are missing from TCRdb's copy, which holds only in-frame ones; the method was immunoSEQ multiplex PCR. The data hold 150,000 or so clones, with less than 9.5% observed a single time. This clone came up a few times. Its target is unknown. The sample taken for sequencing was central memory CD4+ T cells from blood. The receptor was derived from a woman aged 18-30 years in good health.

The CDR3 sequence is CASSWSGTGADEQFF. The CDR3 coding sequence is TGCGCCAGCAGCTGGTCCGGGACAGGGGCAGATGAGCAGTTCTTC. The chain carries TRBV5-1 and TRBJ2-1, with TRBD1 matching 10 bases. From germline, CDR1 is SGHRS and CDR2 YFSETQ. With 3 bases clipped from V and 8 bases from J, the junction kept 8 bases outside the gene matches. The length of the CDR3 is 15 residues. Using reference TRBV5-1 and TRBJ2-1 for the parts outside the CDR3, the full variable domain is KAGVTQTPRYLIKTRGQQVTLSCSPISGHRSVSWYQQTPGQGLQFLFEYFSETQRNKGNFPGRFSGRQFSNSRSEMNVSTLELGDSALYLCASSWSGTGADEQFFGPGTRLTVL.